This entry describes one TCR beta chain. Its antigen is not known. This record comes from a study of beta chain features in type 1 diabetes. Study outcomes and limitations: Possibly, sequencing cDNA over-represented cells that had high TCR expression levels. Among patients with Type 1 diabetes, TCRB CDR3s were moderately but significantly shorter in every one of the four CD4+ subsets.

Since all of the isolated RNA was reverse transcribed, expressed TCRB transcripts were what got sequenced. Some clones are missing from TCRdb's copy, which holds only in-frame ones; the method was immunoSEQ multiplex PCR. The sample consists of 160,000 or so clones, approximately 9.9% of them appearing once. CDR1 and CDR2 (germline): SGHRS, YFSETQ. Unmatched junction bases numbered 5, after V lost 2 bases and J lost 1 base. This CDR3 has 15 amino acids. The sequence was collected from a woman under 30 in good health. The J gene is TRBJ2-5, the V gene TRBV5-1, with TRBD2 identical over 7 bases. The sequenced material came from central memory CD4+ T cells from blood. CDR3 coding DNA: TGCGCCAGCAGCTTAGCGGGATTAGCCCAAGAGACCCAGTACTTC. Protein: CASSLAGLAQETQYF.